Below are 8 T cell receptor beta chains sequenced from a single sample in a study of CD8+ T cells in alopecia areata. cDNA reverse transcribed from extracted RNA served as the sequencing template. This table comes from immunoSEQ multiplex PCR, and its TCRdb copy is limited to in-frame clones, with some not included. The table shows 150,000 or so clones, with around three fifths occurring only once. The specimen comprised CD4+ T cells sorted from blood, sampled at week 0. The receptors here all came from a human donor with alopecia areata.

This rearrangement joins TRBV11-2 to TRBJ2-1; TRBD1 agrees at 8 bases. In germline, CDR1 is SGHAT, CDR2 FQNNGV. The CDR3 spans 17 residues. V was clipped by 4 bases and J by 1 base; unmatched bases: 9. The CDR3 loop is CASSWTPRDRSYNEQFF. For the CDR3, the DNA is TGTGCCAGCAGCTGGACTCCGCGGGACAGGTCCTACAATGAGCAGTTCTTC.

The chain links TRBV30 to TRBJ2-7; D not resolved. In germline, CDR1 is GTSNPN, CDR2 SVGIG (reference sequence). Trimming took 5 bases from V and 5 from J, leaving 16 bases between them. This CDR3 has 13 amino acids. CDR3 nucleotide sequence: TGTGCCTGGTCCCGCCCTTACCCGGACGAGCAGTACTTC. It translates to CAWSRPYPDEQYF.

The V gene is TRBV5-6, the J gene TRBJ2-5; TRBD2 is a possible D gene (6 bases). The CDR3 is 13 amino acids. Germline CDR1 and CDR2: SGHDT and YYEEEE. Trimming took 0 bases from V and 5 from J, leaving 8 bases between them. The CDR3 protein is CASSLVAGETQYF. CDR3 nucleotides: TGTGCCAGCAGCTTGGTGGCGGGGGAGACCCAGTACTTC. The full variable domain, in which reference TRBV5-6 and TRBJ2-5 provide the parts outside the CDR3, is DAGVTQSPTHLIKTRGQQVTLRCSPKSGHDTVSWYQQALGQGPQFIFQYYEEEERQRGNFPDRFSGHQFPNYSSELNVNALLLGDSALYLCASSLVAGETQYFGPGTRLLVL.

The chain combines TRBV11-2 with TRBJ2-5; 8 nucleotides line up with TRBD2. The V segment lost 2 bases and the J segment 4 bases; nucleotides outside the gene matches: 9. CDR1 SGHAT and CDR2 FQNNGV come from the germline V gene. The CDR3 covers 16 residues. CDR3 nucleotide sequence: TGTGCCAGCAGCTTATATAGCGGGGTGTCGGGAGAGACCCAGTACTTC. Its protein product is CASSLYSGVSGETQYF.

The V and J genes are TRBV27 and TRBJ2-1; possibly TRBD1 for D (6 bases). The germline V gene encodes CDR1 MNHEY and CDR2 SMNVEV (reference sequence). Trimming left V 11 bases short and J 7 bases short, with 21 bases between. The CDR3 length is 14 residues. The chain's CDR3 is CAAGRTGLGNEQFF. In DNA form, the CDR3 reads TGTGCCGCAGGGAGAACAGGGCTCGGGAATGAGCAGTTCTTC.

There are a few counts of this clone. CDR3 coding DNA: TGTGCCAGCTGTTCAGAGTCGGCGTATGAAGCTTTCTTT. Translation: CASCSESAYEAFF. This chain connects TRBV21-1 to TRBJ1-1. TRBV21-1 is designated a pseudogene. CDR3 length: 13 residues.

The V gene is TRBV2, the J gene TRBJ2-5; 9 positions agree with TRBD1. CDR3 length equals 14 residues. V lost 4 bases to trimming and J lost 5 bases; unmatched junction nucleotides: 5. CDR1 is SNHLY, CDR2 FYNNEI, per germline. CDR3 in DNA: TGTGCCAGCAGTGGCGACAGGGGGTCTGAGACCCAGTACTTC. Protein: CASSGDRGSETQYF. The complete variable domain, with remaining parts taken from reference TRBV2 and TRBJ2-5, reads EPEVTQTPSHQVTQMGQEVILRCVPISNHLYFYWYRQILGQKVEFLVSFYNNEISEKSEIFDDQFSVERPDGSNFTLKIRSTKLEDSAMYFCASSGDRGSETQYFGPGTRLLVL.

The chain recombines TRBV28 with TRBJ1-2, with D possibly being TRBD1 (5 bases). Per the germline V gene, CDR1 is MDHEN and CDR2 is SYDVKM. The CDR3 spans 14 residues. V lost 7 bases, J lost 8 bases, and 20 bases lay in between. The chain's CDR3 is CASMGPETVAGYTF. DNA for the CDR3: TGTGCCAGCATGGGGCCGGAGACAGTCGCGGGCTACACCTTC.